This TCR beta chain was obtained from a study of CD8+CD57+ T cells in acquired aplastic anemia. Overall study context: DNA from sorted CD4+ and CD8+ cells averaged roughly 3.4 ug. Broader study findings: Shared by patients and controls, around 27 CD8+ CDR3s were abundant in patients. Patients showed no significant difference from controls in CD8+ Simpson's diversity.

CD8+CD57+ cell expansion had been shown by flow cytometry in patients chosen for sequencing. Patient blood was sampled before any therapy had been received. TCR beta VDJ and CDR3 profiles were obtained from a genomic DNA template. A single record per CDR3 protein comes from TCRdb applying MiXCR to the reads. The sample gives 450,000 to 600,000 distinct CDR3 sequences, approximately 32% of which show up once; 0.7% to 1% is in the top ten. As concerns this clonotype: No antigen is known for it.

The CDR3 loop spans 13 amino acids. Trimming left V 0 bases short and J 9 bases short, with 11 bases between. CDR1 and CDR2 (germline): SGHDN, FVKESK. The TCR originated in a human donor with aplastic anemia. Sequenced material: sorted CD4+, CD8+, or CD8+CD57+ T cells (not recorded which) from PBMCs. This sequence joins TRBV14 and TRBJ1-1, with D perhaps TRBD1 (5 bases). In DNA, the CDR3 is TGTGCCAGCAGCCAAGATGCTGGGGGGAAAGCTTTCTTT. Translated: CASSQDAGGKAFF.